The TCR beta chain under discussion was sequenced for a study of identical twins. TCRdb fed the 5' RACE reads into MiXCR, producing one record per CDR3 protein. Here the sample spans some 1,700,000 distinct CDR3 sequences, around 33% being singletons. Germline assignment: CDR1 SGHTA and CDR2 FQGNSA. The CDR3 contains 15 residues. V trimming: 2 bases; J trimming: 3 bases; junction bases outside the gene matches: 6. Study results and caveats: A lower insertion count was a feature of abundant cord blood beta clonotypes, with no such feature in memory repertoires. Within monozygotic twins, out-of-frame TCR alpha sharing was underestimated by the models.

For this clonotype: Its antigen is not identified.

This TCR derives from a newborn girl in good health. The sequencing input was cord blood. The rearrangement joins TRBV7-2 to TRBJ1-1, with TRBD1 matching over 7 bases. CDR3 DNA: TGTGCCAGCAGCTTATTCCCAGACAGGGACACTGAAGCTTTCTTT. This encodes CASSLFPDRDTEAFF.